These 11 T cell receptor beta chains came from one sample sequenced in a study of beta chain features in type 1 diabetes. Expressed TCRB transcripts were sequenced because the entire RNA isolate underwent reverse transcription. This table comes from immunoSEQ multiplex PCR, and its TCRdb copy is limited to in-frame clones, with some not included. The sample records 200,000 to 250,000 clones, about a tenth being singletons. Sequenced sample: central memory CD4+ T cells from blood. Receptor source: a man younger than 30 in good health.

This clone has at least ten counts. This chain links TRBV5-1 with TRBJ2-3, with 9 positions matching TRBD2. Germline V gene sequence: CDR1 SGHRS, CDR2 YFSETQ. The CDR3 totals 18 residues. After removal of 2 bases from V and 1 base from J, the junction contained 11 bases not matched to a gene. CDR3 region: CASSLGLAPSWGTDTQYF. Here the CDR3 DNA reads TGCGCCAGCAGCTTAGGACTAGCGCCCAGTTGGGGCACAGATACGCAGTATTTT.

J is TRBJ2-7 and V is TRBV5-1, with 8 positions matching TRBD2. Germline trimming cut 7 bases from V and 6 bases from J; bases unmatched to any gene: 9. Germline-derived CDR1 and CDR2 are SGHRS and YFSETQ. The CDR3 length is 13 residues. The CDR3 DNA follows: TGCGCCAGCTCAAGAGCGGGAGCAGGCGAGCAGTACTTC. Encoded protein: CASSRAGAGEQYF.

In this sample, this clone turned up many times. The chain couples TRBV7-6 to TRBJ2-1; D possibly corresponds to TRBD2 (5 bases). Germline lookup yields CDR1 SGHVS and CDR2 FNYEAQ. Trimming shortened V by 5 bases and J by 8 bases, and 16 bases separated the two germline ends. CDR3 length equals 14 residues. CDR3 sequence: CASSVRTGRDEQFF. In DNA form, the CDR3 reads TGTGCCAGCAGCGTTCGGACTGGGCGGGATGAGCAGTTCTTC.

The chain combines TRBV7-3 with TRBJ2-3, with 11 bases matching TRBD2. There are 14 residues in the CDR3. CDR1 SGHTA and CDR2 FQGTGA come from the germline V gene. J gave up 5 bases and V 4 bases, and 2 bases lay outside the gene matches. The CDR3 sequence: CASSSGLAGDTQYF. The CDR3 nucleotides are TGTGCCAGCAGCTCCGGACTAGCGGGAGATACGCAGTATTTT.

The gene calls are TRBV5-1 and TRBJ2-1; 7 positions match TRBD2. V lost 0 bases and J lost 7; bases outside the gene matches: 4. Germline CDR1 reads SGHRS; CDR2 reads YFSETQ. The CDR3 has 14 residues. Written as DNA, the CDR3 is TGCGCCAGCAGCTTGGTGTGGGAGGGAAATGAGCAGTTCTTC. It specifies CASSLVWEGNEQFF.

In this sample, this clone turned up a few times. The J gene is TRBJ1-2, the V gene TRBV7-2; D gene uncertain. The CDR3 spans 14 residues. V dropped 5 bases and J dropped 5 bases, with 15 bases sitting between them. CDR1 and CDR2 from the germline V gene are SGHTA and FQGNSA. This CDR3 reads CASSPDRAAYGYTF. CDR3 coding DNA: TGTGCCAGCAGCCCTGACCGGGCAGCATATGGCTACACCTTC.

CDR3 sequence (DNA): TGTGCCATCAGTGTCGACTCTGGGGCCAACGTCCTGACTTTC. It translates to CAISVDSGANVLTF. The chain combines TRBV10-3 with TRBJ2-6, with D unresolved. The CDR3 has 14 amino acids. Deletions cut 4 bases from V and 0 bases from J, with 4 bases between. Germline loops: CDR1 ENHRY, CDR2 SYGVKD.

This sequence joins TRBV29-1 and TRBJ1-1; TRBD1 agrees at 7 bases. The CDR3 spans 11 residues. Germline trimming cut 2 bases from V and 10 bases from J; bases unmatched to any gene: 4. CDR1 SQVTM and CDR2 ANQGSEA come from the germline V gene. The CDR3 reads CSVERGHGAFF. As DNA, the CDR3 is TGCAGCGTTGAAAGGGGGCATGGAGCTTTCTTT.

This chain joins TRBV15 and TRBJ2-1; D is possibly TRBD1 (6 bases). Germline CDR1 LNHNV, CDR2 YYDKDF (reference sequence). CDR3 length: 16 amino acids. Trimming cost V 0 bases and J 6 bases, with 15 bases left between them. The DNA for the CDR3 is TGTGCCACCAGCAGAGACAAACTGGACAGCCCCAATGAGCAGTTCTTC. It translates to CATSRDKLDSPNEQFF.

The CDR3 region has the DNA TGTGCCAGCAGTTACCGGCCTGACGGCGGGGAGCTGTTTTTT. It yields the protein CASSYRPDGGELFF. The rearrangement joins TRBV6-5 to TRBJ2-2, with D unresolved. V shed 2 bases and J shed 7 bases, with 11 bases lying between them. The germline gives CDR1 MNHEY, CDR2 SVGAGI. The CDR3 consists of 14 residues.

This clone was seen more than once but under ten times. The chain links TRBV29-1 to TRBJ1-2; possible D gene TRBD1, 6 bases. V was cut by 7 bases and J by 2 bases, with 14 bases left in between. The length of the CDR3 is 13 residues. CDR1 and CDR2 (germline): SQVTM, ANQGSEA. This CDR3 reads CSASQGLNYGYTF. Written as DNA, the CDR3 is TGCAGCGCATCACAGGGTCTCAACTATGGCTACACCTTC.